These 10 T cell receptor beta chains originate from one sample sequenced in a study of patients and donors after allogeneic stem cell transplantation. TCRdb passed the RT-PCR reads through MiXCR, listing each CDR3 protein once. The sample includes roughly 250,000 distinct CDR3 sequences, about 14% of them seen just once. The specimen was blood, either unsorted or a sorted T cell fraction (not recorded which). The receptor source for this set is a human donor who was either an allogeneic HSCT recipient or a stem cell or donor lymphocyte infusion donor (not recorded which). It is not recorded whose cells these are; they may come from a transplant donor.

This clonotype has a count of ten or more. J is TRBJ2-4 and V is TRBV5-1; 9 bases match TRBD1. After removal of 0 bases from V and 9 bases from J, the junction contained 13 bases not matched to a gene. Germline V gene sequence: CDR1 SGHRS, CDR2 YFSETQ. There are 17 residues in the CDR3. CDR3 region: CASSLGGAGTGSGIQYF. The DNA for the CDR3 is TGCGCCAGCAGCTTGGGCGGGGCCGGGACAGGGAGCGGCATTCAGTACTTC.

In its sample, this clonotype was seen a few times. The chain recombines TRBV29-1 with TRBJ2-3; 10 nucleotides line up with TRBD2. V lost 4 bases and J lost 3; bases outside the gene matches: 4. Per the germline V gene, CDR1 is SQVTM and CDR2 is ANQGSEA. The CDR3 runs 14 residues. CDR3 DNA: TGCAGCGTTGTGATAGCGGGGGGTACAGATACGCAGTATTTT. It yields the protein CSVVIAGGTDTQYF.

V is TRBV9 and J is TRBJ1-4; D gene unclear. The V and J ends lost 2 bases and 7 bases respectively, with 12 bases between them. Germline-derived CDR1 and CDR2 are SGDLS and YYNGEE. The CDR3 is 14 amino acids. In DNA form, the CDR3 reads TGTGCCAGCAGCGTCCCCGGGAGAGGTGAAAAACTGTTTTTT. As protein: CASSVPGRGEKLFF.

This clonotype was seen more than once but under ten times. The V gene is TRBV7-2, the J gene TRBJ1-2, with D unresolved. Trimming cost V 2 bases and J 6 bases, with 7 bases left between them. This CDR3 has 12 residues. The V gene's germline CDR1 is SGHTA and CDR2 FQGNSA. For the CDR3, the DNA is TGTGCCAGCAGCTTAACGAGAGATGGCTACACCTTC. This codes for CASSLTRDGYTF. Drawing the rest from reference TRBV7-2 and TRBJ1-2, the complete variable domain is GAGVSQSPSNKVTEKGKDVELRCDPISGHTALYWYRQSLGQGLEFLIYFQGNSAPDKSGLPSDRFSAERTGGSVSTLTIQRTQQEDSAVYLCASSLTRDGYTFGSGTRLTVV.

The rearrangement joins TRBV7-2 to TRBJ2-5; 14 bases map to TRBD2. Germline values: CDR1 SGHTA, CDR2 FQGNSA. After removal of 5 bases from V and 4 bases from J, the junction contained 6 bases not matched to a gene. This CDR3 has 16 amino acids. Here the CDR3 reads CASSLQTSGGAETQYF. CDR3 nucleotides: TGTGCCAGCAGCCTCCAGACTAGCGGGGGGGCAGAGACCCAGTACTTC.

The chain recombines TRBV10-2 with TRBJ1-2; 10 positions match TRBD1. Germline-derived CDR1 and CDR2 are WSHSY and SAAADI. The CDR3 is 15 residues long. V was clipped by 9 bases and J by 7 bases; unmatched bases: 14. The CDR3 here is CASRPETTGGFGYTF. CDR3 DNA: TGCGCCAGTAGGCCCGAGACGACAGGGGGCTTTGGCTACACCTTC.

The table lists this clonotype with a few counts. V gene TRBV20-1 combines with J gene TRBJ2-7, with D perhaps matching TRBD1 (5 bases). Trimming shortened V by 2 bases and J by 2 bases, and 19 bases separated the two germline ends. CDR3 size: 16 residues. Germline CDR1 DFQATT, CDR2 SNEGSKA (reference sequence). CDR3 DNA: TGCAGTGCTAGATCTCCCTTAGGGGAAAAGGCCTACGAGCAGTACTTC. Protein product: CSARSPLGEKAYEQYF.

This clonotype came up a few times. This chain connects TRBV20-1 to TRBJ2-4; D tentatively reads TRBD1 or TRBD2 (5 bases each). Germline V gives CDR1 DFQATT, CDR2 SNEGSKA (reference sequence). Trimming removed 0 bases from V and 7 bases from J, with 10 bases in between. The CDR3 loop spans 13 amino acids. The CDR3 DNA is TGCAGTGCTAGAGATCGGGGCATTAACATTCAGTACTTC. This gives the protein CSARDRGINIQYF.

In its sample, this clonotype was seen a few times. This chain uses TRBV4-2 with TRBJ1-5, with 8 positions matching TRBD1. This CDR3 spans 17 amino acids. Germline V gene sequence: CDR1 LGHNA, CDR2 YNFKEQ. Trimming at V came to 0 bases and at J to 7 bases, leaving 11 bases not matched to a gene. As DNA, the CDR3 is TGTGCCAGCAGCCAAGATGCGGCAGGGGGCAGGAGACAGCCCCAGCATTTT. Amino acid sequence: CASSQDAAGGRRQPQHF.

This clonotype was counted between two and nine times. The chain recombines TRBV20-1 with TRBJ1-2, with D perhaps TRBD1 (5 bases). V dropped 4 bases and J dropped 8 bases, with 14 bases sitting between them. The CDR3 runs to 12 residues. CDR1 and CDR2 (germline): DFQATT, SNEGSKA (reference sequence). CDR3 amino acids: CSAKGGARGYTF. CDR3 nucleotide sequence: TGCAGTGCTAAGGGCGGGGCCAGGGGCTACACCTTC.